The 24 T cell receptor beta chains presented below share a single source sample, sequenced in a study of cytomegalovirus exposure and HLA in healthy donors. Amplification used 60 Vbeta primers and 13 Jbeta primers. Data came from immunoSEQ multiplex PCR; TCRdb stores just in-frame clones and leaves some out. The sample has 150,000 to 200,000 clones; more than 60% are singletons. Sequenced input: PBMCs. The receptors derive from a human donor in good health.

The J gene is TRBJ2-5, the V gene TRBV6-1; a weak D match, TRBD2 (7 bases). The V gene lost 2 bases and the J gene lost 4 bases, with 14 bases spanning the gap. The CDR3 is 15 amino acids. Germline CDR1 is MNHNS and CDR2 is SASEGT. CDR3 amino acids: CASSERGGDGETQYF. Written as DNA, the CDR3 is TGTGCCAGCAGTGAAAGGGGGGGGGATGGAGAGACCCAGTACTTC.

The V and J genes are TRBV9 and TRBJ2-5; 8 nucleotides line up with TRBD2. Germline-derived CDR1 and CDR2 are SGDLS and YYNGEE. The CDR3 length is 14 residues. V was pared by 0 bases and J by 4 bases, with 2 bases of the junction left unmatched. The CDR3: CASSVGLAGETQYF. CDR3 in DNA: TGTGCCAGCAGCGTAGGGCTAGCGGGAGAGACCCAGTACTTC.

The J gene is TRBJ2-4, the V gene TRBV5-8; no firm D call. The CDR3 covers 16 residues. V was cut by 0 bases and J by 1 base, with 11 bases left in between. Germline V lookup: CDR1 SGHTS, CDR2 YDEGEE. The CDR3 sequence is CASSLGFGSAKNIQYF. The CDR3 DNA sequence: TGTGCCAGCAGCTTGGGATTCGGGTCGGCCAAAAACATTCAGTACTTC.

The rearrangement joins TRBV9 to TRBJ1-4, with D possibly being TRBD1 (6 bases). CDR1 and CDR2 (germline): SGDLS, YYNGEE. Trimming removed 1 base from V and 9 bases from J, with 13 bases in between. This CDR3 is built from 14 residues. The CDR3 is CASSVRAGAQKLFF. For the CDR3, the DNA is TGTGCCAGCAGCGTACGGGCAGGGGCGCAAAAACTGTTTTTT.

The V and J genes are TRBV19 and TRBJ2-1; weak D call: TRBD2 (7 bases). This CDR3 contains 17 residues. CDR1 is LNHDA, CDR2 SQIVND, per germline (reference sequence). With 0 bases removed from V and 4 bases from J, the gap between germline ends came to 16 bases. CDR3 protein: CASSIDRAGAGYNEQFF. CDR3 DNA sequence: TGTGCCAGTAGTATAGATCGGGCGGGGGCCGGGTACAATGAGCAGTTCTTC.

The CDR3 loop reads CASGPSSGDYNEQFF. CDR3 coding DNA: TGTGCCAGCGGCCCCTCTAGCGGGGATTACAATGAGCAGTTCTTC. The rearrangement joins TRBV11-3 to TRBJ2-1; 9 positions match TRBD2. The CDR3 loop spans 15 amino acids. V lost 8 bases and J lost 4; bases outside the gene matches: 9. CDR1 is SGHNT and CDR2 is YENEEA in the germline V gene.

This clone has only one observation. V and J are TRBV11-2 and TRBJ2-7; maybe TRBD2 (7 bases). CDR3 length equals 14 residues. Trimming took 3 bases from V and 4 from J, leaving 13 bases between them. CDR1 SGHAT and CDR2 FQNNGV come from the germline V gene. The CDR3 spells CASSLGGAGYEQYF. The CDR3 coding sequence is TGTGCCAGCAGCTTGGGGGGGGCGGGTTACGAGCAGTACTTC.

This chain links TRBV28 with TRBJ2-2; D perhaps matches TRBD1 (6 bases). The germline CDR1 and CDR2 sequences are MDHEN and SYDVKM. The V and J ends lost 5 bases and 0 bases respectively, with 19 bases between them. The CDR3 extends over 18 amino acids. DNA for the CDR3: TGTGCCAGCAGTCCACAACCAGGACAGATGGCGAACACCGGGGAGCTGTTTTTT. Amino acids: CASSPQPGQMANTGELFF.

The chain joins TRBV19 to TRBJ2-1; 8 positions agree with TRBD1. J gave up 9 bases and V 4 bases, and 17 bases lay outside the gene matches. Germline CDR1 reads LNHDA; CDR2 reads SQIVND (reference sequence). The CDR3 runs 17 residues. The CDR3 region is CASSRVWTGSGGSEQFF. For the CDR3, the DNA is TGTGCCAGTAGTAGGGTTTGGACAGGGTCCGGAGGGAGTGAGCAGTTCTTC.

The J gene is TRBJ1-2, the V gene TRBV9; D perhaps matches TRBD1 (6 bases). V was clipped by 0 bases and J by 0 bases, with 12 bases between them. The CDR3 is 16 amino acids. Germline V CDR1 and CDR2: SGDLS, YYNGEE. The CDR3 bases are TGTGCCAGCAGCGTAGAAGGTGGGGGCCCTAACTATGGCTACACCTTC. Translation: CASSVEGGGPNYGYTF.

This sequence joins TRBV7-3 and TRBJ1-2, with D uncertain. Germline V CDR1 and CDR2: SGHTA, FQGTGA. The V end was cut by 2 bases, the J end by 1 base, with 17 bases between. This CDR3 comprises 17 residues. The CDR3 region has the DNA TGTGCCAGCAGCTTAGGAGGTGGTGCGGGGAGTAACTATGGCTACACCTTC. It codes for CASSLGGGAGSNYGYTF.

This chain uses TRBV11-2 with TRBJ2-7; weak D call: TRBD2 (6 bases). V was clipped by 5 bases and J by 4 bases, with 21 bases between them. Germline-derived CDR1 and CDR2 are SGHAT and FQNNGV. The CDR3 is 16 amino acids. The chain's CDR3 is CASSQIPGLGGYEQYF. The DNA of the CDR3 is TGTGCCAGCAGCCAAATCCCGGGACTTGGAGGGTACGAGCAGTACTTC.

In nucleotides, the CDR3 is TGTGCCAGTAGTTTGAGACCGGGACTGAACAATGAGCAGTTCTTC. It yields the protein CASSLRPGLNNEQFF. The V gene is TRBV19, the J gene TRBJ2-1; TRBD2 is a possible D gene (6 bases). Germline CDR1 is LNHDA and CDR2 is SQIVND (reference sequence). Trimming cost V 5 bases and J 5 bases, with 16 bases left between them. This CDR3 spans 15 amino acids.

CDR3 sequence: CASSLSPTGNGYTF. For the CDR3, the DNA is TGCGCCAGCAGCTTGAGTCCCACAGGGAACGGCTACACCTTC. The chain couples TRBV5-1 to TRBJ1-2; possible D gene TRBD1, 6 bases. V shed 1 base and J shed 8 bases, with 15 bases lying between them. Germline V gives CDR1 SGHRS, CDR2 YFSETQ. CDR3 length: 14 amino acids.

The rearrangement joins TRBV21-1 to TRBJ2-3; no DNA check was done on the table's D call, TRBD2. TRBV21-1 is a recognized pseudogene. The CDR3 spans 15 residues. CDR3 sequence (DNA): TGTGCCAGCAGCGGATCGGGGGGCCTCACAGATACGCAGTATTTT. Translated: CASSGSGGLTDTQYF.

V usage is TRBV10-3 and J usage is TRBJ2-3; unclear D gene. The CDR3 covers 14 residues. Trimming left V 6 bases short and J 0 bases short, with 10 bases between. CDR1 and CDR2 (germline): ENHRY, SYGVKD. CDR3 bases: TGTGCCATCAGAAGCTTTGCTAGCACAGATACGCAGTATTTT. Translated, it gives CAIRSFASTDTQYF.

The count of this clone is one. Within the sample, other DNA sequences also encode this same CDR3. The gene calls are TRBV5-1 and TRBJ2-3; TRBD2 might be the D (5 bases). CDR1 is SGHRS, CDR2 YFSETQ, per germline. This CDR3 region has 14 residues. V was shortened by 0 bases and J by 3 bases, with 8 bases between the two germline ends. The CDR3 reads CASSLEGGTDTQYF. Written as DNA, the CDR3 is TGCGCCAGCAGCTTGGAGGGCGGGACAGATACGCAGTATTTT.

CDR3 in DNA: TGTGCCAGCAGCGTAGAGAACAGGGTGATGAACACTGAAGCTTTCTTT. Its protein is CASSVENRVMNTEAFF. The J gene is TRBJ1-1, the V gene TRBV9; possibly TRBD1 for D (6 bases). V gave up 0 bases and J gave up 0 bases, with 12 bases separating them. The germline gives CDR1 SGDLS, CDR2 YYNGEE. The CDR3 extends over 16 amino acids.

This clone showed up just a few times. The V call is TRBV19, the J call TRBJ1-4, with 8 positions matching TRBD1. V trimming: 9 bases; J trimming: 5 bases; junction bases outside the gene matches: 8. The V gene's germline CDR1 is LNHDA and CDR2 SQIVND (reference sequence). The CDR3 runs 14 residues. This CDR3 is CASHTTGVNEKLFF. In DNA form, the CDR3 reads TGTGCCAGCCATACGACAGGGGTGAATGAAAAACTGTTTTTT.

This clone appeared a few times. The rearrangement joins TRBV5-1 to TRBJ1-2; D is unresolved. V lost 4 bases to trimming and J lost 4 bases, with 14 bases between them. Germline V gene lookup returns CDR1 SGHRS and CDR2 YFSETQ. There are 14 residues in the CDR3. The CDR3 DNA reads TGCGCCAGCAGCATGGGCATCACGAGCTATGGCTACACCTTC. Protein sequence: CASSMGITSYGYTF.

The rearrangement uses TRBV14 and TRBJ2-3; D unresolved. Germline V gives CDR1 SGHDN, CDR2 FVKESK. The CDR3 spans 13 residues. V lost 1 base, J lost 1 base, and 3 bases lay in between. CDR3 loop: CASSQAGTDTQYF. The DNA of the CDR3 is TGTGCCAGCAGCCAAGCAGGCACAGATACGCAGTATTTT.

In this sample, this clone turned up a few times. This chain joins TRBV28 and TRBJ1-2; 7 nucleotides align to TRBD1. Germline V gives CDR1 MDHEN, CDR2 SYDVKM. The V and J ends lost 6 bases and 4 bases, in that order; junction bases with no gene match: 5. This CDR3 is built from 13 residues. In DNA, the CDR3 is TGTGCCAGCAGCCTAACAGGGGTCTATGGCTACACCTTC. Protein: CASSLTGVYGYTF.

J is TRBJ1-2 and V is TRBV9, with D tentatively TRBD1 (5 bases). Germline V lookup: CDR1 SGDLS, CDR2 YYNGEE. The CDR3 length is 19 residues. The ends were cut back, 0 bases at V and 0 bases at J, with 21 bases in the middle. The CDR3 sequence is CASSVATGERTDSNYGYTF. The CDR3 DNA reads TGTGCCAGCAGCGTAGCTACGGGGGAAAGGACCGACTCTAACTATGGCTACACCTTC.

Only one count was recorded for this clone. This sequence joins TRBV5-1 and TRBJ2-1, with no clear D. This CDR3 spans 15 amino acids. Trimming removed 0 bases at V and 3 bases at J, with 10 bases between. CDR1 and CDR2 from the germline V gene are SGHRS and YFSETQ. The CDR3 here is CASSLDSLNYNEQFF. The CDR3 nucleotides read TGCGCCAGCAGCTTGGACAGCCTAAACTACAATGAGCAGTTCTTC.